The 13 T cell receptor beta chains given below trace back to one sample, sequenced in a study of Tregs in tolerant kidney transplant recipients. Data came from immunoSEQ multiplex PCR; TCRdb stores just in-frame clones and leaves some out. This table holds about 240,000 clones, approximately 83% found once. Sample: CD4+ T cells from blood. These receptors were taken from a human donor in good health.

The chain employs TRBV7-6 and TRBJ1-6; TRBD1 might be the D (6 bases). The germline CDR1 and CDR2 sequences are SGHVS and FNYEAQ. The CDR3 is made up of 16 amino acids. Deletions cut 1 base from V and 8 bases from J, with 15 bases between. The CDR3 loop is CASSLDPRGAHSPLHF. CDR3 nucleotide sequence: TGTGCCAGCAGCTTAGATCCACGGGGGGCCCATTCACCCCTCCACTTT.

In nucleotides, the CDR3 is TGCGCCAGCAGCTTGGTCCAGTCCAGCTCTGGAAACACCATATATTTT. Amino acid sequence: CASSLVQSSSGNTIYF. The chain carries TRBV5-1 and TRBJ1-3; D is unresolved. Per germline, CDR1 SGHRS and CDR2 YFSETQ. The CDR3 has 16 amino acids. V gave up 0 bases and J gave up 0 bases, with 10 bases separating them. Combining the CDR3 with reference TRBV5-1 and TRBJ1-3 gives the whole variable domain KAGVTQTPRYLIKTRGQQVTLSCSPISGHRSVSWYQQTPGQGLQFLFEYFSETQRNKGNFPGRFSGRQFSNSRSEMNVSTLELGDSALYLCASSLVQSSSGNTIYFGEGSWLTVV.

Remarks on this clone: The same CDR3 is also encoded by other DNA sequences in this sample. The rearrangement joins TRBV5-1 to TRBJ1-1; D unclear. The V and J ends lost 0 bases and 2 bases respectively, with 8 bases between them. The germline V gene encodes CDR1 SGHRS and CDR2 YFSETQ. CDR3 length: 14 amino acids. The CDR3, as DNA: TGCGCCAGCAGCTTGGTAGGGCCCAACACTGAAGCTTTCTTT. This codes for CASSLVGPNTEAFF.

The chain carries TRBV18 and TRBJ1-6; weak D call: TRBD1 (5 bases). V gave up 6 bases and J gave up 8 bases, with 11 bases separating them. Germline assignment: CDR1 KGHSH and CDR2 LQKENI. This CDR3 is 13 amino acids long. The CDR3 DNA reads as TGTGCCAGCTCCCCAGGGCGCGATTCACCCCTCCACTTT. This codes for CASSPGRDSPLHF. Full variable domain (missing parts from reference TRBV18 and TRBJ1-6): NAGVMQNPRHLVRRRGQEARLRCSPMKGHSHVYWYRQLPEEGLKFMVYLQKENIIDESGMPKERFSAEFPKEGPSILRIQQVVRGDSAAYFCASSPGRDSPLHFGNGTRLTVT.

The chain has TRBV7-9 and TRBJ1-1; unclear D gene. The CDR3 has 12 amino acids. Looked up from germline, CDR1 is SEHNR and CDR2 is FQNEAQ (reference sequence). V was shortened by 2 bases and J by 8 bases, with 9 bases between the two germline ends. CDR3 sequence reads: CASSLQGGEAFF. The CDR3 bases are TGTGCCAGCAGCTTACAAGGAGGGGAAGCTTTCTTT.

The gene calls are TRBV4-1 and TRBJ2-6; 8 bases are a match to TRBD1. Germline CDR1 and CDR2: MGHRA and YSYEKL. V gave up 4 bases and J gave up 0 bases; unmatched junction bases: 8. The CDR3 runs to 18 residues. This CDR3 reads CASSRWTGSPSGANVLTF. The DNA of the CDR3 is TGCGCCAGCAGCCGCTGGACAGGGTCACCCTCTGGGGCCAACGTCCTGACTTTC.

The chain joins TRBV5-1 to TRBJ2-7; TRBD2 matches 13 bases. CDR1 is SGHRS and CDR2 is YFSETQ in the germline V gene. The CDR3 length is 15 residues. The junction had 7 bases not matched to a gene; V was cut back by 5 bases and J by 5 bases. CDR3 sequence: CASSSGLAGMDEQYF. CDR3 bases: TGCGCCAGCAGTTCGGGACTAGCGGGAATGGACGAGCAGTACTTC.

The chain links TRBV2 to TRBJ2-7; tentatively, D is TRBD1 or TRBD2 (5 bases each). The germline gives CDR1 SNHLY, CDR2 FYNNEI. Trimming pared 5 bases from V and 1 base from J, leaving 18 bases between. The CDR3 consists of 16 residues. CDR3 sequence: CASSRIRDGGSYEQYF. The CDR3 nucleotides read TGTGCCAGCAGTAGAATCCGGGACGGAGGATCCTACGAGCAGTACTTC.

This clone has only one observation. The gene calls are TRBV11-2 and TRBJ1-6, with 7 bases fitting TRBD1. The CDR3 length is 16 residues. Looked up from germline, CDR1 is SGHAT and CDR2 is FQNNGV. The V gene end was trimmed by 3 bases and the J gene end by 1 base; junction bases not matched to a gene: 3. The CDR3 reads CASSFGGQSYNSPLHF. The CDR3 DNA follows: TGTGCCAGCAGCTTCGGGGGACAGTCCTATAATTCACCCCTCCACTTT. The full variable domain, its missing parts supplied by reference TRBV11-2 and TRBJ1-6, is EAGVAQSPRYKIIEKRQSVAFWCNPISGHATLYWYQQILGQGPKLLIQFQNNGVVDDSQLPKDRFSAERLKGVDSTLKIQPAKLEDSAVYLCASSFGGQSYNSPLHFGNGTRLTVT.

This chain joins TRBV15 and TRBJ1-4, with TRBD1 matching 7 bases. This CDR3 spans 17 amino acids. From germline, CDR1 is LNHNV and CDR2 YYDKDF (reference sequence). With V trimmed by 4 bases and J by 2 bases, 10 bases remained unmatched. CDR3 sequence reads: CATSTENRGLTNEKLFF. CDR3 bases: TGTGCCACCAGCACAGAAAACAGGGGCCTCACTAATGAAAAACTGTTTTTT.

This clone was observed a few times. The chain links TRBV21-1 to TRBJ2-7; the DNA was not used to check the table's D call, TRBD2. TRBV21-1 is classified as a pseudogene. The CDR3 loop spans 12 amino acids. CDR3 amino acids: CARKGAGVFTYF. The CDR3 DNA follows: TGTGCCAGAAAGGGAGCGGGAGTGTTCACGTACTTC.

CDR3 sequence (DNA): TGTGCCAGCAGTTACGCGAGGGGCACAGATACGCAGTATTTT. Translating it yields CASSYARGTDTQYF. V is TRBV6-5 and J is TRBJ2-3; D might be TRBD2 (5 bases). CDR3 size: 14 residues. Germline values: CDR1 MNHEY, CDR2 SVGAGI. V gave up 2 bases and J gave up 1 base, with 7 bases separating them.

The chain is built from TRBV14 and TRBJ2-7, with D tentatively TRBD2 (6 bases). CDR1 is SGHDN, CDR2 FVKESK, per germline. Trimming cost V 4 bases and J 4 bases, with 17 bases left between them. This CDR3 contains 15 residues. This chain's CDR3 is CASSPQGAGTYEQYF. The DNA for the CDR3 is TGTGCCAGCAGCCCCCAAGGGGCGGGAACTTACGAGCAGTACTTC.